The 13 T cell receptor beta chains below were found in one sample sequenced in a study of blood T cell repertoires in COVID-19 (TCRdb year 2020). Library preparation used the immunoSEQ multiplex PCR assay. As stored in TCRdb, this immuneACCESS dataset retains in-frame rearrangements with V and J assigned. A fraction of the clones does not appear; measured against another copy, unresolved V genes explain less than half of the discrepancy, and the remainder lacks a known reason. Within this sample are 100,000 or so clones, with roughly 80% of them counted one time only. Just over 15% of the sample comes from the top ten. The sequenced sample was peripheral blood. Source of these receptors: an elderly woman with acute or convalescent COVID-19.

This chain connects TRBV28 to TRBJ1-2; unclear D gene. Germline-derived CDR1 and CDR2 are MDHEN and SYDVKM. Deletions cut 6 bases from V and 5 bases from J, with 10 bases between. This CDR3 has 12 residues. This CDR3 reads CASRESGYGYTF. As DNA, the CDR3 is TGTGCCAGCAGGGAGAGCGGGTATGGCTACACCTTC.

There are a few counts of this clone. The CDR3 is CASSPSSAGDYNEQFF. Here the CDR3 DNA reads TGTGCCAGCAGCCCCTCGTCAGCGGGAGACTACAATGAGCAGTTCTTC. This rearrangement joins TRBV3-1 (or the pseudogene TRBV3-2) to TRBJ2-1; 8 bases fit TRBD2. This CDR3 has 16 residues. The V gene end was trimmed by 4 bases and the J gene end by 3 bases; junction bases not matched to a gene: 8. Per germline, CDR1 LGHDT and CDR2 YNNKEL (reference sequence).

The chain carries TRBV6-4 and TRBJ2-7, with D perhaps matching TRBD1 (5 bases). Germline V CDR1 and CDR2: MRHNA, SNTAGT. CDR3 size: 15 residues. V dropped 10 bases and J dropped 0 bases, with 19 bases sitting between them. The CDR3 bases are TGTGCCAAGTGGACAATTCCGAAGAGCTCCTACGAGCAGTACTTC. Its protein is CAKWTIPKSSYEQYF.

The chain couples TRBV28 to TRBJ2-3; 8 nucleotides agree with TRBD2. The CDR3 is 15 amino acids. Unmatched junction bases numbered 9, after V lost 5 bases and J lost 5 bases. The germline V gene has CDR1 MDHEN and CDR2 SYDVKM. CDR3 coding DNA: TGTGCCAGCAGTACGAGCGGGAGAAAGATAGATACGCAGTATTTT. Its protein product is CASSTSGRKIDTQYF.

This chain connects TRBV19 to TRBJ2-7; 7 nucleotides match TRBD2. The CDR3 has 15 residues. Germline V gene lookup returns CDR1 LNHDA and CDR2 SQIVND (reference sequence). V gave up 5 bases and J gave up 0 bases; unmatched junction bases: 7. The CDR3 sequence: CASSFGRKASYEQYF. Written as DNA, the CDR3 is TGTGCCAGTAGTTTCGGGAGGAAAGCCTCCTACGAGCAGTACTTC. Filled out from reference TRBV19 and TRBJ2-7, the complete variable domain reads DGGITQSPKYLFRKEGQNVTLSCEQNLNHDAMYWYRQDPGQGLRLIYYSQIVNDFQKGDIAEGYSVSREKKESFPLTVTSAQKNPTAFYLCASSFGRKASYEQYFGPGTRLTVT.

This clone was found a few times. V is TRBV4-1 and J is TRBJ1-2, with TRBD1 identical over 7 bases. Germline V lookup: CDR1 MGHRA, CDR2 YSYEKL. Trimming at V came to 0 bases and at J to 4 bases, leaving 5 bases not matched to a gene. CDR3 length equals 15 residues. CDR3 in DNA: TGCGCCAGCAGCCAAGATCGGGGACAGCTCTATGGCTACACCTTC. This sequence encodes CASSQDRGQLYGYTF.

The chain has TRBV27 and TRBJ2-3; D is possibly TRBD2 (5 bases). The length of the CDR3 is 14 residues. CDR1 is MNHEY and CDR2 is SMNVEV in the germline V gene (reference sequence). V shed 5 bases and J shed 0 bases, with 9 bases lying between them. DNA of the CDR3: TGTGCCAGCAGTCCGGGGTTTAGCACAGATACGCAGTATTTT. This encodes CASSPGFSTDTQYF.

V usage is TRBV20-1 and J usage is TRBJ1-1; TRBD1 agrees at 8 bases. The CDR3 consists of 14 residues. Germline V gene data show CDR1 as DFQATT and CDR2 as SNEGSKA (reference sequence). The V gene end was trimmed by 3 bases and the J gene end by 7 bases; junction bases not matched to a gene: 10. The CDR3 DNA reads as TGCAGTGCTAGTAGTTCCCCGGGACAGGTTGAAGCTTTCTTT. Protein product: CSASSSPGQVEAFF.

This clone appeared once. The chain recombines TRBV5-1 with TRBJ1-4, with D unresolved. CDR1 SGHRS and CDR2 YFSETQ come from the germline V gene. The V gene lost 4 bases and the J gene lost 3 bases, with 10 bases spanning the gap. The CDR3 spans 14 residues. The CDR3: CASSNQQPNEKLFF. CDR3 DNA sequence: TGCGCCAGCAGCAACCAACAGCCTAATGAAAAACTGTTTTTT.

The chain combines TRBV11-3 with TRBJ1-4; D is undetermined. V lost 3 bases, J lost 8 bases, and 10 bases lay in between. The germline V gene has CDR1 SGHNT and CDR2 YENEEA. The CDR3 has 13 residues. The DNA for the CDR3 is TGTGCCAGCAGCTTGAGGGTAGGGGAAAAACTGTTTTTT. Encoded protein: CASSLRVGEKLFF.

This chain joins TRBV12-3 or TRBV12-4 and TRBJ2-7; D perhaps matches TRBD2 (5 bases). The ends were cut back, 6 bases at V and 3 bases at J, with 12 bases in the middle. The CDR3 is made up of 13 amino acids. CDR3 region: CASSPFGVYEQYF. CDR3 DNA: TGTGCCAGCAGCCCGTTCGGGGTCTACGAGCAGTACTTC.

V usage is TRBV5-4 and J usage is TRBJ1-3; 8 nucleotides line up with TRBD1. Unmatched junction bases numbered 13, after V lost 4 bases and J lost 4 bases. The CDR3 sequence is 17 residues long. The germline V gene has CDR1 SGHNT and CDR2 YYREEE (reference sequence). In DNA form, the CDR3 reads TGTGCCAGCAGCCTCCGGGCAGGGGGCTTAGGAGGAAACACCATATATTTT. Protein sequence: CASSLRAGGLGGNTIYF.

The rearrangement joins TRBV3-1 (or the pseudogene TRBV3-2) to TRBJ1-1; weak D call: TRBD1 (6 bases). CDR3 length equals 15 residues. Germline lookup yields CDR1 LGHDT and CDR2 YNNKEL (reference sequence). Trimming pared 4 bases from V and 1 base from J, leaving 13 bases between. This CDR3 is CASSPTWTANTEAFF. Written as DNA, the CDR3 is TGTGCCAGCAGCCCTACTTGGACAGCGAACACTGAAGCTTTCTTT.